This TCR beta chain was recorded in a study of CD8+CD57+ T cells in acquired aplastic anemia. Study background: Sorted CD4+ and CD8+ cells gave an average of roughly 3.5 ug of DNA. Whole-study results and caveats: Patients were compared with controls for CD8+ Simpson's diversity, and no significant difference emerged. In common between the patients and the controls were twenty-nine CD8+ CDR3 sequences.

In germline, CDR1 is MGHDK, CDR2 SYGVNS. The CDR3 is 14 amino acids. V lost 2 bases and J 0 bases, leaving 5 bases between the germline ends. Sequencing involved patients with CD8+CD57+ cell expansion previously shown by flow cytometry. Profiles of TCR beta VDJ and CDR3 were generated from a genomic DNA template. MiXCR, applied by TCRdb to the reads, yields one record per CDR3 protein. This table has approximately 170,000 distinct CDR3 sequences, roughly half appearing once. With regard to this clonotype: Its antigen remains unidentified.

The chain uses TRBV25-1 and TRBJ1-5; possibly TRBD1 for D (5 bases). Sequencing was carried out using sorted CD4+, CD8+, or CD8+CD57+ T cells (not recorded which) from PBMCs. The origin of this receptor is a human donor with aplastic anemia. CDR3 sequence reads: CASSETGSNQPQHF. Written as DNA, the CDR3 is TGTGCCAGCAGTGAAACAGGTAGCAATCAGCCCCAGCATTTT.